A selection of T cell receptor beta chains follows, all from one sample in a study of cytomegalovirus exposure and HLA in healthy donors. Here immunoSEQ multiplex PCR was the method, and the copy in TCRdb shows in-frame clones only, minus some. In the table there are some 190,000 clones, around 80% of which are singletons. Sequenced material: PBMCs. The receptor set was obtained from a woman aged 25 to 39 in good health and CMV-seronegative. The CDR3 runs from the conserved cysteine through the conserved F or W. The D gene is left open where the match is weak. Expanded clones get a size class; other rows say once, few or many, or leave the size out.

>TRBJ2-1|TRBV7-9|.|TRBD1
TGTGCCATTTTGCAACAGGGGTTCTACAATGAGCAGTTCTTC
CAILQQGFYNEQFF
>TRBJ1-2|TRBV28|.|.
TGTGCCAGCACTCCAGGGTACTCCTATGGCTACACCTTC
CASTPGYSYGYTF
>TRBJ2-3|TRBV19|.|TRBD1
TGTGCCAGTAGGACACAGGGGGCGCTTGCAGATACGCAGTATTTT
CASRTQGALADTQYF
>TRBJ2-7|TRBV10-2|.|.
TGCGCCAGCAGCGAGGTTCATTACGAGCAGTACTTC
CASSEVHYEQYF
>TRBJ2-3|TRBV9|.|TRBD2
TGTGCCAGCAGCGTTGGGACTAGCGGGGGTGGGGATACGCAGTATTTT
CASSVGTSGGGDTQYF
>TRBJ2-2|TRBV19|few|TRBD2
TGTGCCAGTAGTATGTTGGGACTAGCGGACAACACCGGGGAGCTGTTTTTT
CASSMLGLADNTGELFF
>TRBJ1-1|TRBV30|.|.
TGTGCCTGCGGAGGGTTTAGGAACACTGAAGCTTTCTTT
CACGGFRNTEAFF
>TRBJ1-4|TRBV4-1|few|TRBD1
TGCGCCAGCAGCCAGGTCCCGGGACAGGGATTGGAAAAACTGTTTTTT
CASSQVPGQGLEKLFF
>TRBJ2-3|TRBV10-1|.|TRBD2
TGCGCCAGCAGTGGCGAATTGGGGGGGGGCACAGATACGCAGTATTTT
CASSGELGGGTDTQYF
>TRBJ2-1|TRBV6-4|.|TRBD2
TGTGCCAGCAGCCTTCTTAGCGGGGGCCCCAATGAGCAGTTCTTC
CASSLLSGGPNEQFF
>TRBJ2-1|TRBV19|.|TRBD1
TGTGCCATCTCGGGACAGGGCAATGAGCAGTTCTTC
CAISGQGNEQFF
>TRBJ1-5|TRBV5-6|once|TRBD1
TGTGCCAGCAGCGCTTATCACAGGGGTCCTAATCAGCCCCAGCATTTT
CASSAYHRGPNQPQHF
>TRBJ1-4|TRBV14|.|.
TGTGCCAGCAGTCGTAGGGCAGGGACTAATGAAAAACTGTTTTTT
CASSRRAGTNEKLFF
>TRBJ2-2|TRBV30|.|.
TGTGCCTGCAGGGGTTGGACAGAGAACACCGGGGAGCTGTTTTTT
CACRGWTENTGELFF
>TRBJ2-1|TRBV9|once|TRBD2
TGTGCCAGCAGCGTGAGCAGCGGGGGTTACAATGAGCAGTTCTTC
CASSVSSGGYNEQFF
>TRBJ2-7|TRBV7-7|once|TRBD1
TGTGCTAGCAGCATGGGACAGGGGTACGAGCAGTACTTC
CASSMGQGYEQYF
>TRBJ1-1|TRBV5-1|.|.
TGCGCCAGCAGCTCGACAGCTACGAACACTGAAGCTTTCTTT
CASSSTATNTEAFF
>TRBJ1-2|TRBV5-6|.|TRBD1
TGTGCCAGCAGCGTAGCAGGGGGGAACTATGGCTACACCTTC
CASSVAGGNYGYTF
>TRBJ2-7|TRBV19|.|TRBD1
TGTGCCAGTAGTATAGGACAGGGGGTTTCCTACGAGCAGTACTTC
CASSIGQGVSYEQYF
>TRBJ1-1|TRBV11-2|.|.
TGTGCCAGCAGTTACCCAACGGTGGCTGAAGCTTTCTTT
CASSYPTVAEAFF
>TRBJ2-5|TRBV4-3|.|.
TGCGCCAGCAGCCTAGTGGGGGGAAGTCAAGAGACCCAGTACTTC
CASSLVGGSQETQYF
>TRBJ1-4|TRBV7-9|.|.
TGTGCCAGCAGCACCAGGGCGATTAATGAAAAACTGTTTTTT
CASSTRAINEKLFF
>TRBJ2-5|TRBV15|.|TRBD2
TGTGCCACCAGCAGAGGCCGGGGACTAGCGGCACAAGAGACCCAGTACTTC
CATSRGRGLAAQETQYF
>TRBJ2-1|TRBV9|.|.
TGTGCCAGCAGCGTCGGCGGTCTGGGGGGGCAGTTCTTC
CASSVGGLGGQFF
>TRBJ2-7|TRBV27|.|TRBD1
TGTGCCAGCAGTTTATCCCTAACCGGGACAGGGGGCGACGAGCAGTACTTC
CASSLSLTGTGGDEQYF
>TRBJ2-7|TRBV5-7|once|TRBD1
TGTGCCAGCAGCTTCGGGACAGGGGGAGGCTACGAGCAGTACTTC
CASSFGTGGGYEQYF
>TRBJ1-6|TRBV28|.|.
TGTGCCAGCAGTTTGGGGGGGCGCGATTCACCCCTCCACTTT
CASSLGGRDSPLHF